The source of this T cell receptor (beta chain) is a study of long-term antiretroviral therapy in people with HIV. General study points: Documentation of ART adherence, viral resistance or therapy changes was absent. Pre-ART-expanded clones dominated the repertoire at all time points.

They ran version v3.0 of the immunoSEQ assay at survey level. Assay: immunoSEQ multiplex PCR; the TCRdb copy retains only in-frame clones and omits some. The sample holds some 25,000 clones, over 80% seen once. V was trimmed by 0 bases and J by 6 bases, leaving 13 bases between them. The CDR3 sequence is 14 residues long. Germline V gene sequence: CDR1 SGHRS, CDR2 YFSETQ. With respect to this clone: Its antigen remains unidentified.

This clonotype originated in a man under 40 with HIV. The sample in question was unsorted PBMCs, obtained around 4.5 years after starting antiretroviral therapy. The V gene is TRBV5-1, the J gene TRBJ2-7; D possibly uses TRBD1 or TRBD2 (5 bases each). CDR3 region: CASSLDGTGTEQYF. The DNA of the CDR3 is TGCGCCAGCAGCTTGGATGGGACCGGCACCGAGCAGTACTTC.